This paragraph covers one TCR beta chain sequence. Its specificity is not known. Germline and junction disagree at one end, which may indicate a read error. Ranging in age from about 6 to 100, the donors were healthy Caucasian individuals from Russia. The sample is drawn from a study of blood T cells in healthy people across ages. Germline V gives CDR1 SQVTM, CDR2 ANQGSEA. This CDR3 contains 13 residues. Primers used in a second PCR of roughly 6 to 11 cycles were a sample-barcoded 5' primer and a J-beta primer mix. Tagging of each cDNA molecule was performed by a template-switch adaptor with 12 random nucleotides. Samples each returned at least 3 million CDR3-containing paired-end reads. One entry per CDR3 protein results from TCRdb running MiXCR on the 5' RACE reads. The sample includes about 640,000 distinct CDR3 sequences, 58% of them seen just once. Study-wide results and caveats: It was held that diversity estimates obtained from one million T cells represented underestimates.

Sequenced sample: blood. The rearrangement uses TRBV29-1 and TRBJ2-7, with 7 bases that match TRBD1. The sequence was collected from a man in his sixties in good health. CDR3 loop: CSVGGGQSYGQYF. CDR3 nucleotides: TGCAGCGTTGGAGGGGGCCAGTCCTACGGGCAGTACTTC.